The 6 T cell receptor beta chains given below trace back to one sample, sequenced in a study of breast tumors, draining lymph nodes, adjacent tissues. Using its own MiXCR run on the multiplex PCR reads, TCRdb lists one record per CDR3 protein. The sample carries 150,000 to 200,000 distinct CDR3 sequences, 33% recorded once. Samples came from axillary lymph nodes draining the breast cancer. The sample consisted of axillary lymph node tissue. Source of these receptors: a female donor with breast cancer. Some clones in this sample may be carry-over from other donors' samples.

As for this clonotype: As the CDR3 is not closed by the conserved phenylalanine or tryptophan, this likely results from a read error. The V and J genes are TRBV24-1 and TRBJ2-3, with D perhaps being TRBD1 or TRBD2 (6 bases each). The CDR3 loop spans 15 amino acids. V lost 6 bases, J lost 4 bases, and 16 bases lay in between. Germline CDR1 is KGHDR and CDR2 is SFDVKD. This CDR3 reads CATSRSGARADTQYS. The CDR3 DNA follows: TGTGCCACCAGTCGATCGGGGGCAAGAGCAGATACGCAGTATTCT.

There are many counts of this clonotype. This rearrangement joins TRBV7-3 to TRBJ2-6; possible D gene TRBD1, 6 bases. CDR1 and CDR2 from the germline V gene are SGHTA and FQGTGA. Trimming shortened V by 5 bases and J by 2 bases, and 10 bases separated the two germline ends. This CDR3 comprises 15 residues. The CDR3 region is CASSVHRAGANVLTF. The CDR3 region has the DNA TGTGCCAGCAGCGTCCACAGGGCTGGGGCCAACGTCCTGACTTTC.

This clonotype has a count of ten or more. The V call is TRBV12-3 or TRBV12-4, the J call TRBJ2-3; D gene ambiguous. The CDR3 sequence is 15 residues long. Deletions cut 1 base from V and 2 bases from J, with 10 bases between. The CDR3 loop is CASSLVTGATDTQYF. CDR3 in DNA: TGTGCCAGCAGTTTAGTAACCGGAGCCACAGATACGCAGTATTTT.

This clonotype was found many times. The chain is built from TRBV10-3 and TRBJ1-3; no reliable D call. V lost 11 bases, J lost 0 bases, and 17 bases lay in between. The CDR3 has 15 residues. Germline CDR1 and CDR2: ENHRY and SYGVKD. The CDR3 here is CALLVVIRSGNTIYF. The CDR3 DNA reads TGTGCCCTCTTGGTGGTTATCCGCTCTGGAAACACCATATATTTT.

This chain links TRBV24-1 with TRBJ2-2, with 7 bases lining up with TRBD1. Germline V gene lookup returns CDR1 KGHDR and CDR2 SFDVKD. This CDR3 is 17 amino acids long. With 8 bases clipped from V and 4 bases from J, the junction kept 15 bases outside the gene matches. The CDR3 bases are TGTGCCACCAATGAATCGAACAGGGGTATCGGCACCGGGGAGCTGTTTTTT. It yields the protein CATNESNRGIGTGELFF.

This clonotype was picked up many times. CDR3 coding DNA: TGCAGTGCCACAACCTATGGCTACACCTTC. It specifies CSATTYGYTF. J is TRBJ1-2 and V is TRBV20-1; D gene unclear. The germline V and J ends were trimmed by 6 bases and 4 bases, with 6 bases remaining between them. The germline CDR1 and CDR2 sequences are DFQATT and SNEGSKA (reference sequence). This CDR3 has 10 amino acids.